This is a list of T cell receptor beta chains from one sample in a study of OX40 agonist ivuxolimab in advanced cancers. Generated by immunoSEQ multiplex PCR, the TCRdb table keeps only in-frame clones and is missing some. The table records tens of thousands of clones, roughly 89% of them present only once. This specimen was CD4+ or CD8+ T cells sorted from blood, taken in a trial of the OX40 agonist ivuxolimab. The receptors were sampled from an adult with an advanced solid tumor such as melanoma, head and neck, liver or kidney cancer. CDR3s include the opening cysteine and the closing phenylalanine or tryptophan. A D gene is named only where the DNA matches it firmly. Not all rows give a size; the values are once, few, many and, for expanded clones, a class.

NA	NA	TRBV7-8	TRBJ2-3	TGTGCCAGCAGCTTAGAACTTGGGTTTGGGACAGATACGCAGTATTTT	CASSLELGFGTDTQYF
TRBD2	NA	TRBV5-4	TRBJ2-7	TGTGCCAGCAGCCTAGCGGACGGGAACGAGCAGTACTTC	CASSLADGNEQYF
NA	NA	TRBV10-3	TRBJ2-1	TGTGCCATCACCCTGGACCAGAGCAATGAGCAGTTCTTC	CAITLDQSNEQFF
TRBD1	NA	TRBV9	TRBJ1-2	TGTGCCAGCAGCGGAGATGACAGGGGAGATGCGGCAGGCTACACCTTC	CASSGDDRGDAAGYTF
NA	NA	TRBV6-6	TRBJ1-1	TGTGCCAGCAGTTACTTCTCCGGGACCCAAGGTCCTGAAGCTTTCTTT	CASSYFSGTQGPEAFF
TRBD2	NA	TRBV27	TRBJ2-7	TGTGCCAGCAGTTTAGGGACTAGCGGGATTCGCGAGCAGTACTTC	CASSLGTSGIREQYF
NA	NA	TRBV6-5	TRBJ1-2	TGTGCCAGCAGTTCCACGACTTCCGCCCATGGCTACACCTTC	CASSSTTSAHGYTF
NA	NA	TRBV6-5	TRBJ2-1	TGTGCCAGCAGTTACTCGGGGCTCTCCTACAATGAGCAGTTCTTC	CASSYSGLSYNEQFF
NA	NA	TRBV5-4	TRBJ1-5	TGTGCCAGCAGCGACGGCTATAGCAATCAGCCCCAGCATTTT	CASSDGYSNQPQHF
NA	NA	TRBV4-3	TRBJ2-3	TGCGCCAGCAGCCAAGAGACACACCCTAGCACAGATACGCAGTATTTT	CASSQETHPSTDTQYF
NA	NA	TRBV6-6	TRBJ2-7	TGTGCCAGCAGTTACTCGATAGCCTACGAGCAGTACTTC	CASSYSIAYEQYF
NA	NA	TRBV7-9	TRBJ1-1	TGTGCCAGCAGCTTCTCCCCTGAAGCTTTCTTT	CASSFSPEAFF
TRBD1	NA	TRBV12-5	TRBJ1-2	TGTGCTAGTGGTTTGGTACTCGGGGACAGGGGGGATGGCTACACCTTC	CASGLVLGDRGDGYTF
TRBD2	NA	TRBV28	TRBJ2-2	TGTGCCAGCAGTTCTAGCGGGGGGGCCTCCGGGGAGCTGTTTTTT	CASSSSGGASGELFF
NA	NA	TRBV12-5	TRBJ2-5	TGTGCTAGTGGTTTGGACAGCCAAGAGACCCAGTACTTC	CASGLDSQETQYF
NA	NA	TRBV7-7	TRBJ1-1	TGTGCCAGCAGCTTCCCAGGGAGGGATCGGACTGAAGCTTTCTTT	CASSFPGRDRTEAFF
NA	NA	TRBV27	TRBJ2-3	TGTGCCACCTCAGTCTTCGAGGGGTCAGATACGCAGTATTTT	CATSVFEGSDTQYF
NA	once	TRBV9	TRBJ1-1	TGTGCCAGCAGCTATCCGGGGAACACTGAAGCTTTCTTT	CASSYPGNTEAFF
TRBD1	NA	TRBV7-9	TRBJ1-5	TGTGCCAGCAGCTTAGGGTCGGGACAGGCGTTCACCCAGCCCCAGCATTTT	CASSLGSGQAFTQPQHF
TRBD1	NA	TRBV19	TRBJ2-7	TGTGCCAGTAGTCAAGAGCGGGGACAGGGGTCCGAGCAGTACTTC	CASSQERGQGSEQYF
TRBD1	NA	TRBV7-8	TRBJ1-2	TGTGCCAGCAGCACGCACGGGACAGGTGAAAACACCTTC	CASSTHGTGENTF
NA	NA	TRBV25-1	TRBJ2-1	TGTGCCAGCAGTGAATATAGGGACCTGAGCTCCTACAATGAGCAGTTCTTC	CASSEYRDLSSYNEQFF
NA	NA	TRBV6-5	TRBJ2-1	TGTGCCAGCAACCGGGGAATGAACTACAATGAGCAGTTCTTC	CASNRGMNYNEQFF
NA	NA	TRBV4-3	TRBJ2-5	TGCGCCAGCAGCCAAGATTTTGTCTGGCGGCCCGACGACAGAGTACAAGAGACCCAGTACTTC	CASSQDFVWRPDDRVQETQYF
NA	NA	TRBV28	TRBJ2-7	TGTGCCAGCACTGAACAGTGGGGCTACGAGCAGTACTTC	CASTEQWGYEQYF
NA	NA	TRBV5-5	TRBJ2-7	TGTGCCAGCAGCCTCCTACCCTACGAGCAGTACTTC	CASSLLPYEQYF
TRBD2	NA	TRBV9	TRBJ2-3	TGTGCCAGCACGACTAGCGGGAGGTCTAGCACAGATACGCAGTATTTT	CASTTSGRSSTDTQYF
TRBD1	NA	TRBV6-5	TRBJ1-1	TGTGCCAGCAGTTACGGGACAGGGGAAACTGAAGCTTTCTTT	CASSYGTGETEAFF
NA	few	TRBV7-3	TRBJ1-1	TGTGCCAGCAGCTCTGGATACGGCACTGAAGCTTTCTTT	CASSSGYGTEAFF
TRBD1	NA	TRBV11-2	TRBJ2-3	TGTGCCAGCAGCTTAGGGAGCTCAGGGGGCGCCTATGGTACGCAGTATTTT	CASSLGSSGGAYGTQYF
NA	NA	TRBV9	TRBJ1-1	TGTGCCAGCAGCGTAGGGGATTGGCCTGAAGCTTTCTTT	CASSVGDWPEAFF
NA	once	TRBV5-5	TRBJ1-1	TGTGCCAGCAGCCCTTGGGGGGCTGAAGCTTTCTTT	CASSPWGAEAFF
NA	NA	TRBV19	TRBJ1-2	TGTGCCAGTAGTCTAGCAACAGGGTGGGGCTACACCTTC	CASSLATGWGYTF
NA	NA	TRBV30	TRBJ2-5	TGTGCCTGGAGTCGAAAGCCCCCGCAAGAGACCCAGTACTTC	CAWSRKPPQETQYF
NA	NA	TRBV7-6	TRBJ2-3	TGTGCCAGCAGCAAAACCCCGGGGCCACAGGATACGCAGTATTTT	CASSKTPGPQDTQYF
NA	NA	TRBV19	TRBJ1-3	TGTGCCAGTTTGGTAGATCCCTCGGCGAACACCATATATTTT	CASLVDPSANTIYF
NA	NA	TRBV10-3	TRBJ1-3	TGTGCCATCAGTGAAAAATATGAAAACACCATATATTTT	CAISEKYENTIYF
TRBD1	NA	TRBV5-1	TRBJ1-3	TGCGCCAGCAGCATATCGGGGACAGGGGTTGCTGGAAACACCATATATTTT	CASSISGTGVAGNTIYF
NA	large	TRBV20-1	TRBJ1-1	TGCAGTGCTCTAATCTGGTGGCTAGCTTTCTTT	CSALIWWLAFF
NA	NA	TRBV27	TRBJ1-1	TGTGCCAGCAAAAGGGGGGGAGGGGGCACTGAAGCTTTCTTT	CASKRGGGGTEAFF
NA	NA	TRBV7-9	TRBJ1-2	TGTGCCTCTGTCCGGGACAACCTCTATGGCTACACCTTC	CASVRDNLYGYTF
NA	once	TRBV30	TRBJ2-7	TGTGCCTGGAGTGGGGGTGAGTTACCCTACGAGCAGTACTTC	CAWSGGELPYEQYF
NA	many	TRBV6-5	TRBJ1-5	TGTGCCAGCAGCGTTTCGGAAAACAATCAGCCCCAGCATTTT	CASSVSENNQPQHF